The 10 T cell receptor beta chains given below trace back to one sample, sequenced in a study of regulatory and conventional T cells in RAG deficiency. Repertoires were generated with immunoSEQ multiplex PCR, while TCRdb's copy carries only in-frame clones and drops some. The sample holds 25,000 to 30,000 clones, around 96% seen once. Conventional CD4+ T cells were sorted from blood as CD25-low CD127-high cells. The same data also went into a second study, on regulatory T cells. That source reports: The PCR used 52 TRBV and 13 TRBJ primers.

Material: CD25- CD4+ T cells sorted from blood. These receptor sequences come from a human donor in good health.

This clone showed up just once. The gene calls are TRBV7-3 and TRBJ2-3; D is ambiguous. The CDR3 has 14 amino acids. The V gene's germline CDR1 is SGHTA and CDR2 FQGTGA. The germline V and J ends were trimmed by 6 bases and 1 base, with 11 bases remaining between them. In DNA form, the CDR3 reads TGTGCCAGCAGTCAATTGGGCCGCACAGATACGCAGTATTTT. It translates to CASSQLGRTDTQYF.

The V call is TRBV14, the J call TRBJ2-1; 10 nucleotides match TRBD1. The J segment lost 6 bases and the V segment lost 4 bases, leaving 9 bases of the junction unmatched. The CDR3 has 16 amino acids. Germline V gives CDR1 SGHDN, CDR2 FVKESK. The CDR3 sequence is CASSRTDRGRVNEQFF. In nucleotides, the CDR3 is TGTGCCAGCAGCCGGACAGACAGGGGGCGAGTCAATGAGCAGTTCTTC.

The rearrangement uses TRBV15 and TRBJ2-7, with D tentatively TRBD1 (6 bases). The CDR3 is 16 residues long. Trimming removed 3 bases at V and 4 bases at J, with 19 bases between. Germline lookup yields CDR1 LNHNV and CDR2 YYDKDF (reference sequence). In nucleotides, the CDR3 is TGTGCCACCAGCAGGTCGACCGTCGTCAGGGGATACGAGCAGTACTTC. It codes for CATSRSTVVRGYEQYF.

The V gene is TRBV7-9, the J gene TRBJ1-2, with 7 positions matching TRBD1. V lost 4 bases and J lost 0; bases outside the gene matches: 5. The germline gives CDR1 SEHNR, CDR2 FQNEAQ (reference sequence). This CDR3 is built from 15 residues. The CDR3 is CASSSWTGTNYGYTF. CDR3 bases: TGTGCCAGCAGCTCTTGGACAGGAACTAACTATGGCTACACCTTC.

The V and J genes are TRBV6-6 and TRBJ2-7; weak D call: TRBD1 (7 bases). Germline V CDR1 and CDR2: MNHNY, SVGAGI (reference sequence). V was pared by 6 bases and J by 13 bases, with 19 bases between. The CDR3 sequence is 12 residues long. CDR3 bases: TGTGCCAGCAGGGAATCCAGGGGGAGGATATACTTC. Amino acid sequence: CASRESRGRIYF.

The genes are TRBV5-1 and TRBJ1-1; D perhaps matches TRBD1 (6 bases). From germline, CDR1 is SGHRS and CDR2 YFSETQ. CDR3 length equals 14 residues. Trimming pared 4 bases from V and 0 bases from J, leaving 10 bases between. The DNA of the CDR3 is TGCGCCAGCAGCCCGGACAGAATGAACACTGAAGCTTTCTTT. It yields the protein CASSPDRMNTEAFF.

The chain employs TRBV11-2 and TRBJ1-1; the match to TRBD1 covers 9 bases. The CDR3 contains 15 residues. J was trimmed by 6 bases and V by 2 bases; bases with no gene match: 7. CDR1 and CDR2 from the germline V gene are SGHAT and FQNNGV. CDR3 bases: TGTGCCAGCAGCTTAAGGGACAGGGTTAACGCTGAAGCTTTCTTT. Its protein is CASSLRDRVNAEAFF. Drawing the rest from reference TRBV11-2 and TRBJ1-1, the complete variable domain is EAGVAQSPRYKIIEKRQSVAFWCNPISGHATLYWYQQILGQGPKLLIQFQNNGVVDDSQLPKDRFSAERLKGVDSTLKIQPAKLEDSAVYLCASSLRDRVNAEAFFGQGTRLTVV.

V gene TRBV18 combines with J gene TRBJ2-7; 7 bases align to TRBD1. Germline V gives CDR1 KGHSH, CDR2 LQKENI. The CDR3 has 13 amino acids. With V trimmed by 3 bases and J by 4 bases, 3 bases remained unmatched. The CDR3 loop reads CASSPGTEYEQYF. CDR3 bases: TGTGCCAGCTCACCCGGGACAGAGTACGAGCAGTACTTC.

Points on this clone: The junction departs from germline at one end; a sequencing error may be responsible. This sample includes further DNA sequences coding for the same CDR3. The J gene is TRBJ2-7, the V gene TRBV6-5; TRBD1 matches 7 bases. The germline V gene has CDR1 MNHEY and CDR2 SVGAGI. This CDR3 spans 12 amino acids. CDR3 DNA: TGTGCTAGCAGTCGACAGGGCTACGAGCAGTACTTC. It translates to CASSRQGYEQYF.

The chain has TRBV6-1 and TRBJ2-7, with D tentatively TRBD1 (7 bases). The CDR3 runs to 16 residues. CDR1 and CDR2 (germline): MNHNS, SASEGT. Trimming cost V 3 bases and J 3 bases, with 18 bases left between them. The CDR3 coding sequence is TGTGCCAGCAGTGATGCGGGGTCTCAGGGGGGCTACGAGCAGTACTTC. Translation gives CASSDAGSQGGYEQYF.